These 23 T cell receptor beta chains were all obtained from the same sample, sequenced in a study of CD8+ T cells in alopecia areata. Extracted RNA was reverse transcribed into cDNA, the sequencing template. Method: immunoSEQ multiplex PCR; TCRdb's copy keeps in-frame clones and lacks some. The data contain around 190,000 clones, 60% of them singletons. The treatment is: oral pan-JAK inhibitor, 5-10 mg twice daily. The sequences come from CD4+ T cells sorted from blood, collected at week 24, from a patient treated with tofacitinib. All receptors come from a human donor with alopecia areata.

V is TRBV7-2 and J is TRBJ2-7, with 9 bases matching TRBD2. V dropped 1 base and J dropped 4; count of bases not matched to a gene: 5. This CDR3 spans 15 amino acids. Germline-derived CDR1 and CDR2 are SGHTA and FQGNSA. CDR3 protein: CASSLGASGGYEQYF. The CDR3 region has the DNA TGTGCCAGCAGCTTAGGGGCCAGCGGGGGGTACGAGCAGTACTTC.

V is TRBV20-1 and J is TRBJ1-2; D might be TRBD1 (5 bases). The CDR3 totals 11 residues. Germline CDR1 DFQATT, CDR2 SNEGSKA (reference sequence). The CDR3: CSVGDGLGYTF. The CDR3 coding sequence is TGCAGCGTTGGGGACGGTCTAGGCTACACCTTC.

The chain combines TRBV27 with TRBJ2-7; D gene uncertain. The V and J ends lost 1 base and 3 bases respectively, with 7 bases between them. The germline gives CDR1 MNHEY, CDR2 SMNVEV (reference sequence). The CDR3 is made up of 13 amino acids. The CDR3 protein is CASSLFPSYEQYF. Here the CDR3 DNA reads TGTGCCAGCAGTTTATTCCCGAGCTACGAGCAGTACTTC.

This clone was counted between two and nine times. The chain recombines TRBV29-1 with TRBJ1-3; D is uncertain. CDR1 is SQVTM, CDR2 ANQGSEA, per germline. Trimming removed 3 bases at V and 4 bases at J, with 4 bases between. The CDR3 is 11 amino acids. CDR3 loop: CSVDEGNTIYF. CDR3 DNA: TGCAGCGTTGATGAAGGAAACACCATATATTTT.

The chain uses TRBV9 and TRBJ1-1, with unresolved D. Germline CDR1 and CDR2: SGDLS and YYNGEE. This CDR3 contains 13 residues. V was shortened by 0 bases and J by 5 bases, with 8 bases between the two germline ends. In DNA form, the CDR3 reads TGTGCCAGCAGCGTAGGGGGTAGTACTGAAGCTTTCTTT. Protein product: CASSVGGSTEAFF.

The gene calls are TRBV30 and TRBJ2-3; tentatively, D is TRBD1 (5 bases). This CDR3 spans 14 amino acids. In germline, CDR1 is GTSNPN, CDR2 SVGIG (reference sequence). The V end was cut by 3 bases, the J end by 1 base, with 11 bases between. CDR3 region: CAWSWQGGTDTQYF. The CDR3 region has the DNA TGTGCCTGGAGCTGGCAGGGCGGCACAGATACGCAGTATTTT.

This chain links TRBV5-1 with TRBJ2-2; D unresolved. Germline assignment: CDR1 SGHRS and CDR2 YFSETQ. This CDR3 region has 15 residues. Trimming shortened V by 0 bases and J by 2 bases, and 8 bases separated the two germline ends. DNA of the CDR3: TGCGCCAGCAGCTTGGATGTAGCTAACACCGGGGAGCTGTTTTTT. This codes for CASSLDVANTGELFF. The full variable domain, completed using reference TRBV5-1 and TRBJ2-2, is KAGVTQTPRYLIKTRGQQVTLSCSPISGHRSVSWYQQTPGQGLQFLFEYFSETQRNKGNFPGRFSGRQFSNSRSEMNVSTLELGDSALYLCASSLDVANTGELFFGEGSRLTVL.

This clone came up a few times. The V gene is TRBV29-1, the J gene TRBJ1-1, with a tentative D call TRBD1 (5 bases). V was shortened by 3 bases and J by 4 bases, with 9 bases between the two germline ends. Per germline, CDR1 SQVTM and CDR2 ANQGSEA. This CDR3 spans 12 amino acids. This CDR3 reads CSVEFQGTEAFF. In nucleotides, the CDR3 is TGCAGCGTTGAGTTCCAGGGCACTGAAGCTTTCTTT. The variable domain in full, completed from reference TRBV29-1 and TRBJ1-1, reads SAVISQKPSRDICQRGTSLTIQCQVDSQVTMMFWYRQQPGQSLTLIATANQGSEATYESGFVIDKFPISRPNLTFSTLTVSNMSPEDSSIYLCSVEFQGTEAFFGQGTRLTVV.

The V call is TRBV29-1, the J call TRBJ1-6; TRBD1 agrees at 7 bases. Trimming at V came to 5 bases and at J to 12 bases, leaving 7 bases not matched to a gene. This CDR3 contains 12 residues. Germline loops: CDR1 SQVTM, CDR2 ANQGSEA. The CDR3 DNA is TGCAGCGTTAAGCAGGGGGATCGACCCCTCCACTTT. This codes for CSVKQGDRPLHF.

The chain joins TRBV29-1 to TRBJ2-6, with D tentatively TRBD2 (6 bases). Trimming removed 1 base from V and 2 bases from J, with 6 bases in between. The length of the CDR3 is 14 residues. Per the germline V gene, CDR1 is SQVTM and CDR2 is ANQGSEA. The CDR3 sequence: CSVEGLAGANVLTF. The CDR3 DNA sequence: TGCAGCGTTGAAGGACTAGCTGGGGCCAACGTCCTGACTTTC.

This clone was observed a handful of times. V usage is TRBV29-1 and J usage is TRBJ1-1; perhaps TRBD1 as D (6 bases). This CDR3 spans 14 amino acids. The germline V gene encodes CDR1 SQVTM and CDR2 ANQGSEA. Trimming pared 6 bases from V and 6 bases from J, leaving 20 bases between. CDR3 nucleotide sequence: TGCAGCGTCGCTCCCGGGACACCCTGGGCTGAAGCTTTCTTT. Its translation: CSVAPGTPWAEAFF.

The CDR3 DNA reads as TGTGCCAGCAGGCCTACAGGAGACCTAGCCAAAAACATTCAGTACTTC. It encodes CASRPTGDLAKNIQYF. The chain joins TRBV27 to TRBJ2-4; possibly TRBD1 for D (5 bases). The CDR3 runs to 16 residues. Between the trimmed V and J ends, which lost 6 bases and 0 bases, there was a span of 15 bases. The germline gives CDR1 MNHEY, CDR2 SMNVEV (reference sequence).

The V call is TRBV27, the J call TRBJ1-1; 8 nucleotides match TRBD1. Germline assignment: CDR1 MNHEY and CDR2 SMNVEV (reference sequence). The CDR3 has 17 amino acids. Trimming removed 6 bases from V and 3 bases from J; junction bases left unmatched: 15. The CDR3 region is CASSWRKSGGRYTEAFF. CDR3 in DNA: TGTGCCAGCAGCTGGAGAAAGTCAGGGGGCCGGTACACTGAAGCTTTCTTT.

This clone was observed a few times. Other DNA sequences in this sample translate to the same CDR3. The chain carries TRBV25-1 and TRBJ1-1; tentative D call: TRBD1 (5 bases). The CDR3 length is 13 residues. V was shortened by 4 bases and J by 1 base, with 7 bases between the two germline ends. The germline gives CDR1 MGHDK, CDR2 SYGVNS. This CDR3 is CASSVQGNTEAFF. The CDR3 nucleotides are TGTGCCAGCAGTGTTCAGGGGAACACTGAAGCTTTCTTT. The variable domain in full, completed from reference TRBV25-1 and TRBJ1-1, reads EADIYQTPRYLVIGTGKKITLECSQTMGHDKMYWYQQDPGMELHLIHYSYGVNSTEKGDLSSESTVSRIRTEHFPLTLESARPSHTSQYLCASSVQGNTEAFFGQGTRLTVV.

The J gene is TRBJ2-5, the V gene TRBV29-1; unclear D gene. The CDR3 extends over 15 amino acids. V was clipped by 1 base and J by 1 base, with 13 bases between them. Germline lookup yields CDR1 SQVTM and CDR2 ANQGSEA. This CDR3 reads CSVEALGMTQETQYF. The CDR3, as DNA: TGCAGCGTTGAAGCCCTAGGGATGACCCAAGAGACCCAGTACTTC.

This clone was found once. The DNA for the CDR3 is TGCAGCGTTGTAGGGCCCCGGGGCATCAATGAGCAGTTCTTC. As protein: CSVVGPRGINEQFF. V and J are TRBV29-1 and TRBJ2-1; perhaps D is TRBD1 or TRBD2 (5 bases each). The V end lost 4 bases, the J end lost 6 bases, and 16 bases lay between the germline ends. Germline CDR1 SQVTM, CDR2 ANQGSEA. The CDR3 covers 14 residues.

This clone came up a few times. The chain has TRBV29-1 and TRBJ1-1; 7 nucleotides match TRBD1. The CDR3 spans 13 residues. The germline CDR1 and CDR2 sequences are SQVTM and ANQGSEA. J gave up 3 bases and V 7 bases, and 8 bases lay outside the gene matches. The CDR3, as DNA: TGCAGCGGACAGGGCCTCGGGGACACTGAAGCTTTCTTT. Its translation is CSGQGLGDTEAFF.

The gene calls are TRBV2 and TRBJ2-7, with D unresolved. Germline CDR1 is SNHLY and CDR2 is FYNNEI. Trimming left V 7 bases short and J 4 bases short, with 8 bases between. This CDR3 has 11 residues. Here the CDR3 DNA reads TGTGCCAGCAAGGACGGTTACGAGCAGTACTTC. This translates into CASKDGYEQYF. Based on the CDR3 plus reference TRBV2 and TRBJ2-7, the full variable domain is EPEVTQTPSHQVTQMGQEVILRCVPISNHLYFYWYRQILGQKVEFLVSFYNNEISEKSEIFDDQFSVERPDGSNFTLKIRSTKLEDSAMYFCASKDGYEQYFGPGTRLTVT.

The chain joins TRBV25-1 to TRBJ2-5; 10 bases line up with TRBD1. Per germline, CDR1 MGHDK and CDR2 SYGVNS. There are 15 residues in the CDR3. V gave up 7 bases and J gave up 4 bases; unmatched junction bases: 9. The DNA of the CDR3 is TGTGCCAGCAAGACCGGGACAGGGGTTCGAGAGACCCAGTACTTC. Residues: CASKTGTGVRETQYF.

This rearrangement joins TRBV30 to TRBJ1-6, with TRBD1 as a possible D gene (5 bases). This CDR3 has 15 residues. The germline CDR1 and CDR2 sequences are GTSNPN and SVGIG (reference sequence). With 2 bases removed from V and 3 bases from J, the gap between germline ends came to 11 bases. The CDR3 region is CAWSRGASYNSPLHF. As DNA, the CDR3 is TGTGCCTGGAGTAGAGGGGCCAGCTATAATTCACCCCTCCACTTT.

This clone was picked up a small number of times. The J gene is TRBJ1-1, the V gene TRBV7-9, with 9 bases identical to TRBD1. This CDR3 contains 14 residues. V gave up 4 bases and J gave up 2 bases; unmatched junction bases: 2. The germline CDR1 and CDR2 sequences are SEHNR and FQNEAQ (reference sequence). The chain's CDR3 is CASSSGQGNTEAFF. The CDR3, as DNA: TGTGCCAGCAGCTCGGGACAGGGAAACACTGAAGCTTTCTTT.

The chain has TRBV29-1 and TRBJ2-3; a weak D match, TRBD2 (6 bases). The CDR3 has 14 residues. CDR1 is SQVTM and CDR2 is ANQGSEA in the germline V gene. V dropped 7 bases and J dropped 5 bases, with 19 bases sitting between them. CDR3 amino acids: CSAIRRDRGDTQYF. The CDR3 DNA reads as TGCAGCGCTATAAGGCGGGATCGGGGAGATACGCAGTATTTT.

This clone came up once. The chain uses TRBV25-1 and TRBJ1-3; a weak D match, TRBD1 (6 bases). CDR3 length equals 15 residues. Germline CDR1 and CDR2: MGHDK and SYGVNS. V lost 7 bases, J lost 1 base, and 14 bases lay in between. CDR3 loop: CASTPGEASGNTIYF. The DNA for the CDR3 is TGTGCCAGCACCCCAGGGGAGGCTTCTGGAAACACCATATATTTT.